This T cell receptor beta chain comes out of a study of CD8 T cells in Susac syndrome (dated by TCRdb to between 2018 and 2021). About the study as a whole: Of the Susac syndrome patients who were sequenced, six had clinically active disease and about eight were in clinical remission. At blood withdrawal, Susac syndrome patients were either therapy-naive, taking corticosteroids (in some cases with IVIg as well), or taking IVIg alone. Repertoire sequencing was used to test whether CD8+ T cell activation and differentiation in Susac syndrome was antigen driven.

RNA was extracted with the RNeasy kit and roughly 0.45 to 1 ug was reverse transcribed using random hexamers. TCR beta CDR3 regions were amplified with the immunoSEQ multiplex PCR assay covering 54 Vbeta and 13 Jbeta segments. PCR amplification bias was corrected by using a synthetic template baseline for primer optimization and computational correction. The study's own analysis went as follows. Only productive sequences were kept, with reads annotated to V, D and J genes according to IMGT and analyzed in immunoSEQ Analyzer. Clonality was calculated as one minus the Shannon entropy normalized by log2 of the number of productive unique sequences. For each patient and control, public and private clones were evaluated within the 100 most prevalent clones. A clone was defined as Susac-specific if it was absent from the healthy and MS cohorts, from some 980 published viral clones and from other ImmuneACCESS disease sequences. TCRdb's own reprocessing of the public reads used fastp at Q25 and MiXCR and kept productive beta chains. CDR3 protein sequences are deduplicated, and each keeps its most common genes and DNA. The V and J calls and clone size come from TCRdb's table, not from the authors' own analysis. This sample is represented by approximately 190,000 distinct CDR3 sequences; approximately 94% of them were singletons. The ten largest clonotypes hold approximately 0.089% of the sample.

Concerning this clonotype itself: Its antigen target is currently unknown. No base quality information exists; no much larger clone differs at one position.

Including the terminal cysteine and phenylalanine, the CDR3 comprises 14 residues. CDR3 DNA is the only sequence kept; it has 42 bases, read in frame from the first base. At the junction V is shortened by 0 bases and J by 9 bases, with 13 bases in between. From a lookup of the germline V gene, CDR1 and CDR2 are SGHRS and YFSETQ. Peripheral blood CD8+ and CD4+ T cells from healthy donors, Susac syndrome patients and multiple sclerosis patients were profiled by high-throughput TCR beta sequencing. The Susac syndrome patients fulfilled recently defined diagnostic criteria for either definite or probable disease. Bulk CD8+ and CD4+ T cells were purified magnetically by negative isolation, whereas CD8+ TEMRA cells were enriched by FACS. Blood was collected in EDTA tubes and processed within 24 hours, with PBMCs isolated through density gradient centrifugation. PBMCs intended for TCR sequencing were cryopreserved in liquid nitrogen and were subsequently thawed in a 37 degrees C water bath. A purity of at least 90% was achieved for sorted or isolated CD4+, CD8+ and CD8+ TEMRA cells.

What the research found in general, with its limitations: No clonal expansion was detected in the CD4+ T cell repertoire of Susac syndrome patients. The number of individuals in the TCR sequencing and HLA analysis was recognized as being relatively small.

Sample: CD4+ T cells from PBMCs. The TCR originated in a human donor with Susac syndrome. The chain is made from TRBV5-1 and TRBJ2-4; a weak D assignment points to TRBD2 (5 bases agree). CDR3 loop: CASSLDSPRGIQYF. The DNA sequence is TGCGCCAGCAGCTTGGACAGCCCTCGGGGCATTCAGTACTTC.